This is a list of T cell receptor beta chains from one sample in a study of T cells in Graves' hyperthyroidism and ophthalmopathy. A single record per CDR3 protein comes from TCRdb applying MiXCR to the multiplex PCR reads. Among over 650,000 distinct CDR3 sequences listed, nearly 45% were seen once. Material: peripheral blood or thyroid tissue (not recorded which). All receptors come from an adult man with Graves' disease, either hyperthyroidism or ophthalmopathy (not recorded which). The CDR3 runs from the conserved cysteine through the conserved F or W. A D gene is named only where the DNA matches it firmly. Size values are once, few and many counts, or a class for expanded clones, and some rows have none.

d_gene	v_gene	j_gene	abundance	CDR3nt	CDR3aa
-	TRBV7-9	TRBJ1-4	many	TGTGCCAGCAGCTTATTGATCGGTCGCGGAAATGAAAAACTGTTTTTT	CASSLLIGRGNEKLFF
-	TRBV24-1	TRBJ2-5	-	TGTGCCACCAGTCTGGGACCCAATCAGCCCCAGTACTTC	CATSLGPNQPQYF
-	TRBV20-1	TRBJ1-4	-	TGCAGTGCTCGTCAGGGGTTTGATGAAAAACTGTTTTTT	CSARQGFDEKLFF
TRBD2	TRBV7-6	TRBJ2-7	many	TGTGCCAGCAGCCCAAGACTAGCGGGAAACTACGAGCAGTACTTC	CASSPRLAGNYEQYF
-	TRBV7-9	TRBJ1-1	-	TGTGCCAGCAGCAGGTGGACGGATTTACGGACTGAAGCTTTCTTT	CASSRWTDLRTEAFF
TRBD1	TRBV6-6	TRBJ1-2	-	TGTGCCAGCAGTTCCCGGGACAGGGGCAACACCTTC	CASSSRDRGNTF
-	TRBV29-1	TRBJ1-2	many	TGCAGCGTTGTTGTTGGTCTTAGCTATGGCTACACCTTC	CSVVVGLSYGYTF
-	TRBV7-9	TRBJ2-6	many	TGTGCCAGCAGCCTCAATACTGGGGCCAACGTCCTGACTTTC	CASSLNTGANVLTF
-	TRBV20-1	TRBJ1-4	-	TGCAGTGCACTCGGGACGAATGAAAAACTGTTTTTT	CSALGTNEKLFF
TRBD1	TRBV12-3/TRBV12-4	TRBJ1-2	-	TGTGCCAGCAGTTCTCCGGGACAGGGACTCTATGGCTACACCTTC	CASSSPGQGLYGYTF
-	TRBV7-2	TRBJ2-6	-	TGTGCCAGCAGCCCCAACCCCGTGACTTTC	CASSPNPVTF
TRBD1	TRBV29-1	TRBJ1-5	-	TGCAGCGTGGGGGGGACAGGTATCAATCAGCCCCAGCATTTT	CSVGGTGINQPQHF
TRBD1	TRBV7-9	TRBJ1-5	many	TGTGCCAGCAGTCAAACAGGGGCTCAGCCCCAGCATTTT	CASSQTGAQPQHF
-	TRBV10-3	TRBJ1-6	many	TGTGCCATCAGTGATGGGGTCTATAATTCACCCCTCCACTTT	CAISDGVYNSPLHF
-	TRBV7-3	TRBJ1-5	-	TGTGCCAGCAGCCCCGCCGGCGGAACCAATCAGCCCCAGCATTTT	CASSPAGGTNQPQHF
-	TRBV2	TRBJ2-7	-	TGTGCCAGCAGTGTAACTAGGACGGGAGAGCAGTACTTC	CASSVTRTGEQYF
-	TRBV7-8	TRBJ1-4	-	TGTGCCAGCAGCGTTACGGGGGATGGCGAAAAACTGTTTTTT	CASSVTGDGEKLFF
-	TRBV24-1	TRBJ2-7	-	TGTGCCACCAGTTCGACAGACGGTTTCGAGCAGTACTTC	CATSSTDGFEQYF
TRBD2	TRBV12-3/TRBV12-4	TRBJ2-7	-	TGTGCCAGCAGCTTGGGATCGGGAGCGGGAGGACTGGACGAGCAGTACTTC	CASSLGSGAGGLDEQYF
TRBD1	TRBV29-1	TRBJ2-2	many	TGCAGCGACAGGGGGCGGACCGGGGAGCTGTTTTTT	CSDRGRTGELFF
-	TRBV29-1	TRBJ1-2	-	TGCAGCGTAGAAATAAAGAGAAACTATGGCTACACCTTC	CSVEIKRNYGYTF
-	TRBV29-1	TRBJ2-2	-	TGCAGCTACGGCACCGGGGAGCTGTTTTTT	CSYGTGELFF
TRBD1	TRBV2	TRBJ1-2	few	TGTGCCAGCAGTTTAGCGGGACAGGGAAGCTATGGCTACACCTTC	CASSLAGQGSYGYTF
-	TRBV19	TRBJ2-7	-	TGTGCCAGTAGTCCGGGATATTCCTACGAGCAGTACTTC	CASSPGYSYEQYF
TRBD1	TRBV15	TRBJ2-5	-	TGTGCCACCAGCAGAGGCTGGGACAGTGCTCCCGAGACCCAGTACTTC	CATSRGWDSAPETQYF
TRBD1	TRBV2	TRBJ1-5	few	TGTGCCAGCAGCCTCTTTGCCCCGCGGACAGGGCCCCAGCATTTT	CASSLFAPRTGPQHF
-	TRBV7-9	TRBJ1-5	-	TGTGCCAGCAGCGGCCGGACGGAGCCCCAGCATTTT	CASSGRTEPQHF
TRBD2	TRBV7-2	TRBJ2-7	few	TGTGCCAGCAGCTTACTAGCGGGAGTCGATGAGCAGTACTTC	CASSLLAGVDEQYF